The 17 T cell receptor beta chains given below trace back to one sample, sequenced in a study of cytomegalovirus exposure and HLA in healthy donors. TCRdb keeps only in-frame clones here, not all; method: immunoSEQ multiplex PCR. The sample gives about 38,000 clones, over 80% of which show up once; 3.3% is in the top ten. Material: PBMCs. The source is a man aged 18 to 30 in good health and CMV-seronegative.

This chain connects TRBV5-1 to TRBJ2-2; the D gene is possibly TRBD1 (6 bases). The germline V and J ends were trimmed by 2 bases and 8 bases, with 22 bases remaining between them. CDR3 length: 17 amino acids. Germline values: CDR1 SGHRS, CDR2 YFSETQ. In DNA, the CDR3 is TGCGCCAGCAGCTTTCAAGGCTCAGGGGCCTATGCGGGGGAGCTGTTTTTT. It encodes CASSFQGSGAYAGELFF.

The gene calls are TRBV25-1 and TRBJ2-1; the D gene is possibly TRBD2 (5 bases). The CDR3 is 15 residues long. Deletions cut 4 bases from V and 1 base from J, with 11 bases between. Germline V gene sequence: CDR1 MGHDK, CDR2 SYGVNS. This chain's CDR3 is CASSVGGPSYNEQFF. In DNA form, the CDR3 reads TGTGCCAGCAGTGTAGGAGGACCTTCCTACAATGAGCAGTTCTTC.

The chain is built from TRBV7-8 and TRBJ2-5; the match to TRBD2 covers 16 bases. V was clipped by 5 bases and J by 5 bases; unmatched bases: 8. Germline V gene sequence: CDR1 SGHVS, CDR2 FQNEAQ. The CDR3 extends over 17 amino acids. Here the CDR3 DNA reads TGTGCCAGCAGCCTGGGACTAGCGGGAGGGCTCGGGGAGACCCAGTACTTC. Protein: CASSLGLAGGLGETQYF.

This sequence joins TRBV15 and TRBJ1-5; D ambiguous. The CDR3 sequence is 13 residues long. In germline, CDR1 is LNHNV, CDR2 YYDKDF (reference sequence). Trimming cost V 3 bases and J 4 bases, with 7 bases left between them. The CDR3: CATSREGNQPQHF. Here the CDR3 DNA reads TGTGCCACCAGCAGGGAGGGAAATCAGCCCCAGCATTTT.

V and J are TRBV19 and TRBJ2-6; possible D gene TRBD1, 5 bases. V lost 7 bases to trimming and J lost 0 bases, with 10 bases between them. The CDR3 runs 15 residues. The germline V gene has CDR1 LNHDA and CDR2 SQIVND (reference sequence). CDR3 in DNA: TGTGCCAGTAAGAAAGGGGACTCTGGGGCCAACGTCCTGACTTTC. Protein: CASKKGDSGANVLTF. The whole variable domain, filled in from reference TRBV19 and TRBJ2-6, reads DGGITQSPKYLFRKEGQNVTLSCEQNLNHDAMYWYRQDPGQGLRLIYYSQIVNDFQKGDIAEGYSVSREKKESFPLTVTSAQKNPTAFYLCASKKGDSGANVLTFGAGSRLTVL.

This clone was seen once. The chain combines TRBV5-4 with TRBJ2-2; 10 bases line up with TRBD1. The trim removed 4 bases at V and 4 bases at J, leaving 10 bases unmatched. This CDR3 has 17 amino acids. From germline, CDR1 is SGHNT and CDR2 YYREEE (reference sequence). The CDR3: CASSPPGQGVVTGELFF. As DNA, the CDR3 is TGTGCCAGCAGCCCCCCAGGACAGGGGGTCGTCACCGGGGAGCTGTTTTTT. Combining the CDR3 with reference TRBV5-4 and TRBJ2-2 gives the whole variable domain ETGVTQSPTHLIKTRGQQVTLRCSSQSGHNTVSWYQQALGQGPQFIFQYYREEENGRGNFPPRFSGLQFPNYSSELNVNALELDDSALYLCASSPPGQGVVTGELFFGEGSRLTVL.

This chain uses TRBV9 with TRBJ2-2; 12 bases fit TRBD2. This CDR3 spans 18 amino acids. Germline V gives CDR1 SGDLS, CDR2 YYNGEE. The ends lost 0 bases at V and 6 bases at J; junction bases unmatched: 9. The CDR3 DNA is TGTGCCAGCAGCGTAGTCCCACCGGGACTAGCGGGTCCCGGGGAGCTGTTTTTT. Translating gives CASSVVPPGLAGPGELFF.

The table lists this clone with a few counts. This chain links TRBV9 with TRBJ2-3, with 9 bases identical to TRBD2. From germline, CDR1 is SGDLS and CDR2 YYNGEE. This CDR3 has 14 amino acids. V lost 2 bases, J lost 5 bases, and 3 bases stayed unmatched. In DNA form, the CDR3 reads TGTGCCAGCAGCGTCGGTAGCGGGAGAGATACGCAGTATTTT. Its protein is CASSVGSGRDTQYF.

The V call is TRBV6-1, the J call TRBJ2-7; possibly TRBD2 for D (6 bases). The CDR3 spans 14 residues. With 10 bases removed from V and 3 bases from J, the gap between germline ends came to 19 bases. The germline V gene has CDR1 MNHNS and CDR2 SASEGT. This CDR3 is CATRMEGDRYEQYF. The CDR3 DNA is TGTGCCACACGAATGGAGGGCGATCGCTACGAGCAGTACTTC.

The CDR3 protein is CASSYAGQGYDEQFF. The CDR3 DNA follows: TGTGCCAGCAGTTACGCGGGACAGGGGTACGATGAGCAGTTCTTC. This chain links TRBV6-5 with TRBJ2-1, with 10 bases fitting TRBD1. Trimming took 2 bases from V and 8 from J; bases not matched to a gene: 6. In germline, CDR1 is MNHEY, CDR2 SVGAGI. The CDR3 has 15 amino acids.

This clone was found once. The gene calls are TRBV10-1 and TRBJ2-5, with TRBD2 matching 13 bases. The ends lost 5 bases at V and 0 bases at J; junction bases unmatched: 9. The CDR3 covers 18 residues. Germline V gene sequence: CDR1 WNHNN, CDR2 SYGVQD (reference sequence). The CDR3 region has the DNA TGCGCCAGCAGTCAATCGGGACTAGCGGGAAGGTACCAAGAGACCCAGTACTTC. It specifies CASSQSGLAGRYQETQYF.

The rearrangement links TRBV13 to TRBJ2-7, with 10 bases identical to TRBD2. Per germline, CDR1 PRHDT and CDR2 FYEKMQ (reference sequence). The CDR3 runs 15 residues. With 4 bases clipped from V and 0 bases from J, the junction kept 3 bases outside the gene matches. The CDR3 DNA follows: TGTGCCAGCAGCTGGAGACTAGCGGGCTCCTACGAGCAGTACTTC. This sequence encodes CASSWRLAGSYEQYF. Together with reference TRBV13 and TRBJ2-7, the CDR3 gives the full variable domain: AAGVIQSPRHLIKEKRETATLKCYPIPRHDTVYWYQQGPGQDPQFLISFYEKMQSDKGSIPDRFSAQQFSDYHSELNMSSLELGDSALYFCASSWRLAGSYEQYFGPGTRLTVT.

The rearrangement uses TRBV6-4 and TRBJ2-3; 12 bases are shared with TRBD2. The V and J ends lost 0 bases and 3 bases, in that order; junction bases with no gene match: 4. In germline, CDR1 is MRHNA, CDR2 SNTAGT. The CDR3 spans 17 residues. The CDR3, as DNA: TGTGCCAGCAGTGACTCCCAGACTAGCGGGGGAACAGATACGCAGTATTTT. This translates into CASSDSQTSGGTDTQYF.

The chain is built from TRBV10-3 and TRBJ2-1; 8 positions agree with TRBD2. The CDR3 loop spans 15 amino acids. V shed 4 bases, J shed 6 bases, and the junction held 8 bases outside the gene matches. The germline V gene encodes CDR1 ENHRY and CDR2 SYGVKD. In DNA, the CDR3 is TGTGCCATCAGTGGCGTAGGCGGGGGGATCAATGAGCAGTTCTTC. This encodes CAISGVGGGINEQFF.

DNA for the CDR3: TGTGCCAGCAGCATACTCTCCGGGACAGGATTTGCATGGGACATTCAGTACTTC. Translated: CASSILSGTGFAWDIQYF. The rearrangement joins TRBV5-5 to TRBJ2-4; 8 positions match TRBD1. This CDR3 contains 18 residues. V dropped 4 bases and J dropped 8; count of bases not matched to a gene: 20. Germline values: CDR1 SGHKS, CDR2 YYEKEE (reference sequence).

The V call is TRBV7-9, the J call TRBJ1-2; a weak D match, TRBD1 (5 bases). Germline V gives CDR1 SEHNR, CDR2 FQNEAQ (reference sequence). The CDR3 loop spans 15 amino acids. The V gene lost 4 bases and the J gene lost 7 bases, with 19 bases spanning the gap. In DNA, the CDR3 is TGTGCCAGCAGCTCAGGAGGGGCGCTGGTGGTTGGCTACACCTTC. Its translation is CASSSGGALVVGYTF.

V and J are TRBV6-5 and TRBJ1-4, with TRBD1 identical over 7 bases. This CDR3 spans 15 amino acids. The germline V gene has CDR1 MNHEY and CDR2 SVGAGI. J lost 5 bases, V lost 5 bases, and 8 bases had no gene match. CDR3 sequence: CASSKQGNWNEKLFF. CDR3 bases: TGTGCCAGCAGTAAACAGGGGAACTGGAATGAAAAACTGTTTTTT.